In its sample, the clone carrying this T cell receptor beta chain was seen many times. No antigen is known for it. The diagnostic basis comprised clinical symptoms, serum thyroxine and TRAb, thyroid ultrasound and orbital computed tomography. Blood was obtained at the first hyperthyroidism diagnosis, which preceded any ophthalmopathy symptoms. This record belongs to a study of T cells in Graves' hyperthyroidism and ophthalmopathy. Study-wide context: Once the initial diagnosis was made, peripheral blood was obtained before any treatment. Study results and limitations: Also found in blood were most expanded thyroid clonotypes above 0.001.

Germline V gene data show CDR1 as LGHDT and CDR2 as YNNKEL (reference sequence). V was shortened by 1 base and J by 0 bases, with 13 bases between the two germline ends. The CDR3 is 17 amino acids. RNA transcripts gave rise to amplified TCR beta CDR3 regions. The TCR CDR3 first-round RT-PCR relied on the HTBI primer set. MiXCR was run by TCRdb on the multiplex PCR reads, yielding one entry per CDR3 protein. The sample yields fewer than 450,000 distinct CDR3 sequences, roughly 15% seen once. The TCR was taken from a woman in her twenties or thirties with Graves' hyperthyroidism that later progressed to Graves' ophthalmopathy. The sample taken for sequencing was blood. The chain joins TRBV3-1 to TRBJ2-4; D could derive from TRBD1 or TRBD2 (5 bases each). CDR3 coding DNA: TGTGCCAGCAGCCAAGCTTGGACTGGGACAGCCAAAAACATTCAGTACTTC. Amino acid sequence: CASSQAWTGTAKNIQYF.